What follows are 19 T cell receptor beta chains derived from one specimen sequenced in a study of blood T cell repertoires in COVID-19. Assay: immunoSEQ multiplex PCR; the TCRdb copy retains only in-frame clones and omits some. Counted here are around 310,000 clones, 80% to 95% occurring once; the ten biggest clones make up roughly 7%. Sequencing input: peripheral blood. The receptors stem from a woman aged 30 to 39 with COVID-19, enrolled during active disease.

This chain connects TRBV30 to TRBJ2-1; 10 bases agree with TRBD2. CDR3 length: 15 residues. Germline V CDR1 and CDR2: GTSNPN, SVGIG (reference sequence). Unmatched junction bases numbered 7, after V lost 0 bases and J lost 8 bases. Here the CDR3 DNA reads TGTGCCTGGAGTGTAGGGCTAGCGGGAGTCTATGAGCAGTTCTTC. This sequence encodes CAWSVGLAGVYEQFF. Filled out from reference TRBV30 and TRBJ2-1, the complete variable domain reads SQTIHQWPATLVQPVGSPLSLECTVEGTSNPNLYWYRQAAGRGLQLLFYSVGIGQISSEVPQNLSASRPQDRQFILSSKKLLLSDSGFYLCAWSVGLAGVYEQFFGPGTRLTVL.

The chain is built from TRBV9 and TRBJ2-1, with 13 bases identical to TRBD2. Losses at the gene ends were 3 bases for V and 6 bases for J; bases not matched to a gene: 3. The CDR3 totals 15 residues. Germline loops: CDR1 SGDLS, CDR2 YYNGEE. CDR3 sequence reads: CASSGGLAGVNEQFF. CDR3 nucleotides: TGTGCCAGCAGCGGTGGACTAGCGGGAGTCAATGAGCAGTTCTTC.

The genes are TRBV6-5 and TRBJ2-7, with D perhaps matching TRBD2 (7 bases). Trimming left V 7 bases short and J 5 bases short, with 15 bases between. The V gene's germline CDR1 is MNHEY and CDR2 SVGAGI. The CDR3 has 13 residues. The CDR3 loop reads CASNREGYHEQYF. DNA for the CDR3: TGTGCCAGCAACAGGGAGGGGTATCACGAGCAGTACTTC.

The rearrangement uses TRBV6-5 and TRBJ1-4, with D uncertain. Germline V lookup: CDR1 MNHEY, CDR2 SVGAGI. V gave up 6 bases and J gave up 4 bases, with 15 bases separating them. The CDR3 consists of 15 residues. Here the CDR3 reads CASSLEGRFNEKLFF. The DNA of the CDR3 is TGTGCCAGCAGCCTCGAGGGCAGGTTTAATGAAAAACTGTTTTTT.

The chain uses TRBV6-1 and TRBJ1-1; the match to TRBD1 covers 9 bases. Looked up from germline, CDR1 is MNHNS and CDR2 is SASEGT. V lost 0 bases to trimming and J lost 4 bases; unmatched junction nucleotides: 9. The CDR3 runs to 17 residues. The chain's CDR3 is CASSEASGGQGGTEAFF. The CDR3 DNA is TGTGCCAGCAGTGAAGCTTCGGGGGGACAGGGCGGCACTGAAGCTTTCTTT.

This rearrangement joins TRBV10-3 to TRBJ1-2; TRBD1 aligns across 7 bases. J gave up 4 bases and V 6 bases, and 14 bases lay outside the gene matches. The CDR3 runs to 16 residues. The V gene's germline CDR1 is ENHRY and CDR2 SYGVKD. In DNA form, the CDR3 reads TGTGCCATCAGCCAATCAGATGGACAGGCTTCCTATGGCTACACCTTC. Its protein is CAISQSDGQASYGYTF.

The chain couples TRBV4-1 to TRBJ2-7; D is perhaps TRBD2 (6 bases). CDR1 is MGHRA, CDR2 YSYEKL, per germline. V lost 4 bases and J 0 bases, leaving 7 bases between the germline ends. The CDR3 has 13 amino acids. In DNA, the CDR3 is TGCGCCAGCAGCCTAGCGGACTCCTACGAGCAGTACTTC. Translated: CASSLADSYEQYF.

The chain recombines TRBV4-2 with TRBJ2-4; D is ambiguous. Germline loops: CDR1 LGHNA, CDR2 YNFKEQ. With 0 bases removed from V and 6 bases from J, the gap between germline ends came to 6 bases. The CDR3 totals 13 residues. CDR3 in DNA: TGTGCCAGCAGCCAAGATCCCGTAAACATTCAGTACTTC. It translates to CASSQDPVNIQYF.

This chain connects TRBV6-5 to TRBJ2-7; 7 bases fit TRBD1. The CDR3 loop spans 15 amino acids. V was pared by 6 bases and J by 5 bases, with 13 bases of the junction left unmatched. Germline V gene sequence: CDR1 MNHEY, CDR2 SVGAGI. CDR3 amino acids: CASSFNALGGDEQYF. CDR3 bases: TGTGCCAGCAGCTTCAATGCTCTAGGGGGCGACGAGCAGTACTTC.

The CDR3 is CASSPGLAGGVPSTDTQYF. The CDR3 nucleotides are TGCGCCAGCAGCCCGGGACTAGCGGGAGGGGTTCCTAGCACAGATACGCAGTATTTT. The chain has TRBV5-1 and TRBJ2-3; 16 bases fit TRBD2. The trim removed 4 bases at V and 0 bases at J, leaving 8 bases unmatched. Germline CDR1 and CDR2: SGHRS and YFSETQ. The CDR3 consists of 19 residues.

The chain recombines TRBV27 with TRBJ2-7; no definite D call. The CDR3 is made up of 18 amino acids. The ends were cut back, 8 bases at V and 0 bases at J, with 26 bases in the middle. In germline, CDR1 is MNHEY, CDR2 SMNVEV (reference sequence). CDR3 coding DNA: TGTGCCAGCCGTAGACACCAAGCATCAGTGCGAAGCTCCTACGAGCAGTACTTC. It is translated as CASRRHQASVRSSYEQYF.

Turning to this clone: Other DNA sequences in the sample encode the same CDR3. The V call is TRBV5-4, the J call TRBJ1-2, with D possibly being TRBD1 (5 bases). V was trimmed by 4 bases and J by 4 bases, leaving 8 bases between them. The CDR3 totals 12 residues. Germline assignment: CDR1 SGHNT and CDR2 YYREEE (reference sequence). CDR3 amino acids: CASSLDSYGYTF. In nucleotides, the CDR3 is TGTGCCAGCAGCCTCGACAGCTATGGCTACACCTTC.

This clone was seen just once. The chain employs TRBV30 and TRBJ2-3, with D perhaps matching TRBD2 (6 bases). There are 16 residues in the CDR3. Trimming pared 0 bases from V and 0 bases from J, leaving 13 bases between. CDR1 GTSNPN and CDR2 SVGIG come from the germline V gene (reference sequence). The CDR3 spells CAWSVVRGDSTDTQYF. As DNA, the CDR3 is TGTGCCTGGAGTGTAGTCCGCGGGGATAGCACAGATACGCAGTATTTT.

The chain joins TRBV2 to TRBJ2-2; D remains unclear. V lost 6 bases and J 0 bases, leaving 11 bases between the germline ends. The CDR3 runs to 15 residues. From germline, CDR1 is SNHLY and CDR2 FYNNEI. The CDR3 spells CASREFRSNTGELFF. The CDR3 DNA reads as TGTGCCAGCAGAGAATTCCGTTCGAACACCGGGGAGCTGTTTTTT.

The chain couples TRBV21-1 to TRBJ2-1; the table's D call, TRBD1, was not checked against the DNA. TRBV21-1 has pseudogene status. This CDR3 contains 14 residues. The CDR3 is CASSARLGENEQFF. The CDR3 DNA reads TGTGCCAGCAGCGCCCGTTTAGGGGAAAATGAGCAGTTCTTC.

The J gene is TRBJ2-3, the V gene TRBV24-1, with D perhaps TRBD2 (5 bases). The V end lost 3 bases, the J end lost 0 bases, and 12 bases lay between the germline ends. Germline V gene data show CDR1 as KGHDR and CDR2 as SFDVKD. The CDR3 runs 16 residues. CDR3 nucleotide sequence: TGTGCCACCAGTGATGGGAGTGGTACTAGCACAGATACGCAGTATTTT. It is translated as CATSDGSGTSTDTQYF.

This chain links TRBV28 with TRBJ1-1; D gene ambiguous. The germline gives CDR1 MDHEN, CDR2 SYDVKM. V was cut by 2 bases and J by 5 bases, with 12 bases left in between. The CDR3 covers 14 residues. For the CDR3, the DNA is TGTGCCAGCAGTTTAATGCGGGGTTATACTGAAGCTTTCTTT. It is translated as CASSLMRGYTEAFF.

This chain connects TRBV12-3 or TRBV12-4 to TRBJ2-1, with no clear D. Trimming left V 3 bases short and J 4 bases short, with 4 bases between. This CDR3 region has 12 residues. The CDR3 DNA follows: TGTGCCAGCAGTTTTCCGTACAATGAGCAGTTCTTC. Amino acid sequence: CASSFPYNEQFF.

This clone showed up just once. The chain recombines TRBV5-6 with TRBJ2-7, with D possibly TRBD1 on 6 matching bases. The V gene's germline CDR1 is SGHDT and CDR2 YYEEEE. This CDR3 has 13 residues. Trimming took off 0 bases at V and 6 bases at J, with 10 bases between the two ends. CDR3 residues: CASSLVWGREQYF. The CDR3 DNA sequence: TGTGCCAGCAGCTTGGTTTGGGGGCGCGAGCAGTACTTC.